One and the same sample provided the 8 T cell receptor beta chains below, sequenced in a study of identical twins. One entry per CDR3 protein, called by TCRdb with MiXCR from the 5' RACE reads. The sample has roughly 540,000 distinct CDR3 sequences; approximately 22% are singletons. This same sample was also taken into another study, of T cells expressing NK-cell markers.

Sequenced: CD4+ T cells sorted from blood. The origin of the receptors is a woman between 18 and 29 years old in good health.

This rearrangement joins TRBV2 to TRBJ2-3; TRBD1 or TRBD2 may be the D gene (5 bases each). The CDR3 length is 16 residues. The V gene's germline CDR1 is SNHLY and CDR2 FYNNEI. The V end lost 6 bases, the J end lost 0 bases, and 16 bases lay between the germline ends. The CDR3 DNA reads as TGTGCCAGCAGCCGGGACGCCCGCCCTAGCACAGATACGCAGTATTTT. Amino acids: CASSRDARPSTDTQYF.

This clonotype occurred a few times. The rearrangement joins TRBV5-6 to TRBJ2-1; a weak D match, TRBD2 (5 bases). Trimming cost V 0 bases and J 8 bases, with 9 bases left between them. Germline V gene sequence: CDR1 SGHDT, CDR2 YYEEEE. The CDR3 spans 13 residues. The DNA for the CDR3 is TGTGCCAGCAGCTTGGGGACTGAGGATGAGCAGTTCTTC. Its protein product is CASSLGTEDEQFF.

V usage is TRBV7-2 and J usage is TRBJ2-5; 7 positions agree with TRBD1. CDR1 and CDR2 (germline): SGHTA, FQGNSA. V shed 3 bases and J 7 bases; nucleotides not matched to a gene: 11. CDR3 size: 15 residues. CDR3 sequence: CASSFETGWARTQYF. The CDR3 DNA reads TGTGCCAGCAGCTTCGAGACAGGGTGGGCGAGGACCCAGTACTTC.

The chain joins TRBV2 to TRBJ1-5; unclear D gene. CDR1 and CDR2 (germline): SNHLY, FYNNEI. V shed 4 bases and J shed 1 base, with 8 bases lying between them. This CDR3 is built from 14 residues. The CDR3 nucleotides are TGTGCCAGCAGTGTTTTTCGAAGCAATCAGCCCCAGCATTTT. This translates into CASSVFRSNQPQHF.

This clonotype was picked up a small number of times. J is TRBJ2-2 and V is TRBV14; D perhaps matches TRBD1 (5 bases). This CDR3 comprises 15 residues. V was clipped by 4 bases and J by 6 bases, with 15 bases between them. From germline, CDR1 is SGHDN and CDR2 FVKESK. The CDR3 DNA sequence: TGTGCCAGCAGCCTGATGAATCAGGGATCCGGGGAGCTGTTTTTT. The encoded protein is CASSLMNQGSGELFF.

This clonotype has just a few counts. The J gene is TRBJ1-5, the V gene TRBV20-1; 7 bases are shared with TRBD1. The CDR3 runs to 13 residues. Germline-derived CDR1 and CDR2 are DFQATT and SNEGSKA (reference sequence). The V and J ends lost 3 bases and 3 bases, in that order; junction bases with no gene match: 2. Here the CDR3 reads CSARGQINQPQHF. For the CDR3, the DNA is TGCAGTGCTAGGGGACAGATCAATCAGCCCCAGCATTTT.

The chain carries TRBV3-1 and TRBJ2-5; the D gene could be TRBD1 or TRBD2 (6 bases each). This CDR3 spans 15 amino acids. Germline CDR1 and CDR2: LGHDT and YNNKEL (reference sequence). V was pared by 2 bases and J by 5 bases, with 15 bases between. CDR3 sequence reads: CASSQHSGADETQYF. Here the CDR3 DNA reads TGTGCCAGCAGCCAACACTCGGGGGCCGATGAGACCCAGTACTTC.

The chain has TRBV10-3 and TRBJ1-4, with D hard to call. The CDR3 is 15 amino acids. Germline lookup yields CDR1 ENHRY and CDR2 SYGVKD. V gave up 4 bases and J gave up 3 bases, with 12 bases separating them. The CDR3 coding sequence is TGTGCCATCAGTGGGGATTGGGGTCCTAATGAAAAACTGTTTTTT. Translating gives CAISGDWGPNEKLFF.